What follows are 8 T cell receptor beta chains derived from one specimen sequenced in a study of metastatic and nonmetastatic thyroid tumors. TCRdb re-clonotyped the PCR reads via MiXCR. The sample consists of approximately 16,000 clones, roughly 19% of them appearing once. Thyroid surgery had not been preceded by any treatment in any patient. The sequencing sample was made of blood. Source of these receptors: a female donor with papillary thyroid cancer or a benign thyroid nodule (not recorded which). Some clones in this sample may be carry-over from other donors' samples.

This clone is labeled medium-sized. The gene calls are TRBV5-1 and TRBJ2-2, with D unclear. V lost 1 base to trimming and J lost 3 bases, with 10 bases between them. The germline V gene encodes CDR1 SGHRS and CDR2 YFSETQ. CDR3 size: 15 residues. The CDR3 loop reads CASSLTYSYTGELFF. CDR3 nucleotides: TGCGCCAGCAGCTTGACTTATTCCTACACCGGGGAGCTGTTTTTT.

The J gene is TRBJ1-4, the V gene TRBV27; D unresolved. Germline V gene data show CDR1 as MNHEY and CDR2 as SMNVEV (reference sequence). This CDR3 contains 14 residues. Trimming removed 3 bases at V and 5 bases at J, with 10 bases between. The CDR3 DNA follows: TGTGCCAGCAGTTTTGTGGGATTAAATGAAAAACTGTTTTTT. This translates into CASSFVGLNEKLFF. The entire variable domain, with the rest obtained from reference TRBV27 and TRBJ1-4, is as follows: EAQVTQNPRYLITVTGKKLTVTCSQNMNHEYMSWYRQDPGLGLRQIYYSMNVEVTDKGDVPEGYKVSRKEKRNFPLILESPSPNQTSLYFCASSFVGLNEKLFFGSGTQLSVL.

This clone was found many times. This rearrangement joins TRBV27 to TRBJ1-4; D ambiguous. Germline V gene data show CDR1 as MNHEY and CDR2 as SMNVEV (reference sequence). Trimming cost V 7 bases and J 8 bases, with 14 bases left between them. The CDR3 has 13 amino acids. As DNA, the CDR3 is TGTGCCAGCAAGTCGGATCCTTTCGAAAAACTGTTTTTT. It is translated as CASKSDPFEKLFF.

V and J are TRBV27 and TRBJ2-7, with 9 bases aligning to TRBD2. V shed 4 bases and J 1 base; nucleotides not matched to a gene: 5. This CDR3 is 15 amino acids long. The germline V gene has CDR1 MNHEY and CDR2 SMNVEV (reference sequence). The CDR3 spells CASSSLAGKSYEQYF. CDR3 in DNA: TGTGCCAGCAGTTCCCTAGCGGGGAAATCCTACGAGCAGTACTTC.

This clone was observed at least ten times. This chain connects TRBV18 to TRBJ2-7; 12 positions match TRBD1. J lost 7 bases, V lost 3 bases, and 10 bases had no gene match. The CDR3 totals 16 residues. Germline V gives CDR1 KGHSH, CDR2 LQKENI. CDR3 amino acids: CASSPGTGGLRGEQYF. The CDR3 DNA is TGTGCCAGCTCACCTGGGACAGGGGGCCTGCGGGGGGAGCAGTACTTC.

This clone qualifies as medium-sized. This sequence joins TRBV28 and TRBJ2-3; D is undetermined. Germline V gives CDR1 MDHEN, CDR2 SYDVKM. V was clipped by 4 bases and J by 6 bases, with 11 bases between them. The CDR3 consists of 13 residues. The CDR3 protein is CASSSGLVDTQYF. CDR3 nucleotide sequence: TGTGCCAGCAGTTCTGGGTTAGTGGATACGCAGTATTTT. The complete variable domain, with remaining parts taken from reference TRBV28 and TRBJ2-3, reads DVKVTQSSRYLVKRTGEKVFLECVQDMDHENMFWYRQDPGLGLRLIYFSYDVKMKEKGDIPEGYSVSREKKERFSLILESASTNQTSMYLCASSSGLVDTQYFGPGTRLTVL.

This clone was detected many times. Other DNA sequences in this sample translate to the same CDR3. This rearrangement joins TRBV4-3 to TRBJ2-3; D remains unclear. Germline-derived CDR1 and CDR2 are LGHNA and YSLEER. The CDR3 runs 13 residues. Trimming removed 0 bases at V and 2 bases at J, with 3 bases between. CDR3 residues: CASSQETTDTQYF. Here the CDR3 DNA reads TGCGCCAGCAGCCAAGAAACCACAGATACGCAGTATTTT.

This clone was observed a handful of times. The chain joins TRBV12-3 or TRBV12-4 to TRBJ1-4; TRBD1 agrees at 9 bases. After removal of 4 bases from V and 10 bases from J, the junction contained 10 bases not matched to a gene. The CDR3 runs to 15 residues. CDR3 region: CASSSQRGQGVKLFF. DNA of the CDR3: TGTGCCAGCAGTTCCCAGAGGGGACAGGGCGTAAAACTGTTTTTT.